The clone carrying this T cell receptor (beta chain) appeared a few times. Via MiXCR, TCRdb re-called the RT-PCR reads, giving one row per CDR3 protein. This sample has about a million distinct CDR3 sequences, with approximately 19% found just once. The data belong to a study of patients and donors after allogeneic stem cell transplantation. Germline CDR1 reads SGDLS; CDR2 reads YYNGEE. This CDR3 has 13 residues. V lost 0 bases to trimming and J lost 1 base, with 4 bases between them. The sequencing sample was made of blood, either unsorted or a sorted T cell fraction (not recorded which). The chain joins TRBV9 to TRBJ2-5; D is unresolved. This TCR derives from a human donor who was either an allogeneic HSCT recipient or a stem cell or donor lymphocyte infusion donor (not recorded which). It is not recorded whose cells these are; they may come from a transplant donor. CDR3: CASSVGAQETQYF. The CDR3 nucleotides are TGTGCCAGCAGCGTAGGGGCCCAAGAGACCCAGTACTTC.